The rows below give T cell receptor beta chains drawn from one sample of a study of identifying expanded T cells in peripheral blood. Profiling relied on immunoSEQ multiplex PCR, and the TCRdb table lists in-frame clones only, not all of them. The repertoire holds fewer than 130,000 clones, with about 89% as singletons. The sample taken for sequencing was blood. Receptors originate from a person aged 18 to 70 in good health. The CDR3 runs from the conserved cysteine through the conserved F or W. The D gene is left open where the match is weak. A row's size may be missing; if present it is once, few, many or a size class.

abundance	v_gene	j_gene	d_gene	CDR3nt	CDR3aa
NA	TRBV6-5	TRBJ2-2	NA	TGTGCCAGCAGTTACTCGTCAGGGGCGGGAACCGGGGAGCTGTTTTTT	CASSYSSGAGTGELFF
NA	TRBV5-1	TRBJ2-7	TRBD1	TGCGCCAGCAGCTTGGGACAGGGCGGGCAGTACTTC	CASSLGQGGQYF
NA	TRBV6-5	TRBJ2-3	TRBD2	TGTGCCAGCAGTTACCGCGGGGGGGCCGCGGATACGCAGTATTTT	CASSYRGGAADTQYF
NA	TRBV5-4	TRBJ1-2	NA	TGTGCCAGCACACAGGGCTCAGCTAACTATGGCTACACCTTC	CASTQGSANYGYTF
NA	TRBV6-1	TRBJ2-3	TRBD1	TGTGCCAGCAGTGCCACAGGGGCGATCCCCACAGATACGCAGTATTTT	CASSATGAIPTDTQYF
few	TRBV18	TRBJ1-2	NA	TGTGCCAGCTCACCGGACAGTAACTATGGCTACACCTTC	CASSPDSNYGYTF
once	TRBV18	TRBJ2-2	NA	TGTGCCAGCTCACCAAATTCGGGACGGAGTATCCCCGGGGAGCTGTTTTTT	CASSPNSGRSIPGELFF
NA	TRBV5-4	TRBJ2-2	TRBD1	TGTGCCAGCAGCCTCAGGTGGGGACAGTCTTACACCGGGGAGCTGTTTTTT	CASSLRWGQSYTGELFF
NA	TRBV4-3	TRBJ2-3	NA	TGCGCCAGCAGCCAAGAAGAATGGGCAGATACGCAGTATTTT	CASSQEEWADTQYF
NA	TRBV18	TRBJ1-1	TRBD1	TGTGCCAGCTCACCACCACAGGGGCCGAACACTGAAGCTTTCTTT	CASSPPQGPNTEAFF
NA	TRBV6-5	TRBJ1-6	NA	TGTGCCAGCAGACTACGGGAGTATAATTCACCCCTCCACTTT	CASRLREYNSPLHF
NA	TRBV9	TRBJ2-1	TRBD1	TGTGCCAGCAGCGTAGAGGGACAGGGGGGCAATGAGCAGTTCTTC	CASSVEGQGGNEQFF
NA	TRBV6-5	TRBJ1-2	TRBD1	TGTGCCAGCAGTTACTCGGGACAGGGGGCAGATGGCTACACCTTC	CASSYSGQGADGYTF
NA	TRBV19	TRBJ2-7	TRBD2	TGTGCCAGTAGTCCGGGGGGACTCTCTTACGAGCAGTACTTC	CASSPGGLSYEQYF
NA	TRBV5-6	TRBJ2-7	NA	TGTGCCAGCAGCTTGGGCTCTTCCTACGAGCAGTACTTC	CASSLGSSYEQYF
NA	TRBV10-1	TRBJ1-3	NA	TGCGCCAGCAGTGATGGCAGCTCTGGAAACACCATATATTTT	CASSDGSSGNTIYF
NA	TRBV4-2	TRBJ2-7	NA	TGTGCCAGCAGCTTGTCGGGACGACAGCCACCCTACGAGCAGTACTTC	CASSLSGRQPPYEQYF
NA	TRBV6-6	TRBJ1-4	NA	TGTGCCAGCAGTTACTCGAAAAGGAGGGATGAAAAACTGTTTTTT	CASSYSKRRDEKLFF
NA	TRBV7-9	TRBJ2-3	NA	TGTGCCAGCAGCTTACTACGGGGCACAGATACGCAGTATTTT	CASSLLRGTDTQYF
NA	TRBV6-6	TRBJ2-1	NA	TGTGCCAGCAGCGCCCGGGGTAGCGAAGGGAGGAATGAGCAGTTCTTC	CASSARGSEGRNEQFF
NA	TRBV6-5	TRBJ2-7	NA	TGTGCCAGCAGTTACTCCTTCCGGACGGCCCCGCAGTACTTC	CASSYSFRTAPQYF
NA	TRBV13	TRBJ1-4	NA	TGTGCCAGCAGAGCGGGGAATGAAAAACTGTTTTTT	CASRAGNEKLFF
NA	TRBV18	TRBJ2-5	TRBD2	TGTGCCAGCCCGGGGGGACTTTTCCAAGAGACCCAGTACTTC	CASPGGLFQETQYF
NA	TRBV7-2	TRBJ1-1	NA	TGTGCCAGCAGCTTGCGTATGAACACTGAAGCTTTCTTT	CASSLRMNTEAFF
NA	TRBV7-9	TRBJ1-5	NA	TGTGCCAGCAGCATAGGGGGGATAAGCAATCAGCCCCAGCATTTT	CASSIGGISNQPQHF
NA	TRBV5-4	TRBJ1-1	TRBD1	TGTGCCAGCAGCCCTCTAGAAGGGACAGGGGACACTGAAGCTTTCTTT	CASSPLEGTGDTEAFF
NA	TRBV6-6	TRBJ1-3	NA	TGTGCCAGCAGTTTATTGGGGCATGGAAACACCATATATTTT	CASSLLGHGNTIYF
NA	TRBV19	TRBJ2-7	TRBD1	TGTGCCAGTAGTTTTGGCAGGGGGCTCTACGAGCAGTACTTC	CASSFGRGLYEQYF
NA	TRBV19	TRBJ1-1	NA	TGTGCCAGTAGTATCCTCTCCGGGAGCACTGAAGCTTTCTTT	CASSILSGSTEAFF
NA	TRBV4-3	TRBJ1-2	TRBD1	TGCGCCAGCAGCCAAGAAGCACAGGGGGCGGGTGGCTACACCTTC	CASSQEAQGAGGYTF
NA	TRBV15	TRBJ2-3	NA	TGTGCCACCAGCAGAGATTATGGGGGTCAGCAGTATTTT	CATSRDYGGQQYF
NA	TRBV19	TRBJ2-5	TRBD1	TGTGCCAGTAGTATAAGGCAGGGACAGGAGACCCAGTACTTC	CASSIRQGQETQYF
NA	TRBV5-6	TRBJ2-3	NA	TGTGCCAGCAGTCCAGGCTCAGATACGCAGTATTTT	CASSPGSDTQYF
NA	TRBV28	TRBJ1-2	NA	TGTGCCAGCAGCTCAGGGCTTAGTGGCTACACCTTC	CASSSGLSGYTF
NA	TRBV7-9	TRBJ1-5	NA	TGTGCCAGCAGCTTAGAGGGAATCCAGTCCCAGCATTTT	CASSLEGIQSQHF
NA	TRBV27	TRBJ1-2	TRBD1	TGTGCCAGCAGCTTGAAGGGACCAGGGGGCTATGGCTACACCTTC	CASSLKGPGGYGYTF
NA	TRBV21-1	TRBJ2-5	NA	TGTGCCAGCAGTCTCCTTTTGAGGGCACGGAAGAAAGATCAAAAAGAGACCCAGTACTTC	CASSLLLRARKKDQKETQYF
NA	TRBV29-1	TRBJ1-1	NA	TGCAGCGTTGACTACATGAACACTGAAGCTTTCTTT	CSVDYMNTEAFF
once	TRBV7-9	TRBJ2-6	NA	TGTGCCAGCAGCTTGGAGGGGGTTGGGGCCAACGTCCTGACTTTC	CASSLEGVGANVLTF
NA	TRBV11-2	TRBJ2-2	TRBD2	TGTGCCAGCAGCTTGACTAGCGGGGGGGCCAACACCGGGGAGCTGTTTTTT	CASSLTSGGANTGELFF
NA	TRBV19	TRBJ2-2	NA	TGTGCCAGTAGTATGCTAGCGTCCGGGAACACCGGGGAGCTGTTTTTT	CASSMLASGNTGELFF
NA	TRBV4-3	TRBJ1-1	NA	TGCGCCAGCAGCCAAGACCCGAATATGAACACTGAAGCTTTCTTT	CASSQDPNMNTEAFF
NA	TRBV19	TRBJ2-2	TRBD2	TGTGCCAGTAGTACTAGACTAGCGGGGGAAGCGAACACCGGGGAGCTGTTTTTT	CASSTRLAGEANTGELFF
few	TRBV27	TRBJ1-4	NA	TGTGCCAGCAGTCCCTACGGTCTCGGACCTGAGAAACTGTTTTTT	CASSPYGLGPEKLFF
few	TRBV20-1	TRBJ1-2	NA	TGCAGTGCCAGCCCCGACTATGGCTACACCTTC	CSASPDYGYTF
NA	TRBV19	TRBJ1-1	NA	TGTGCCAGTAGTATAGGCGCGCTGACTGAAGCTTTCTTT	CASSIGALTEAFF
NA	TRBV15	TRBJ1-2	TRBD1	TGTGCCACCAGCAGCGACAGGGGCCCCATTGGCTACACCTTC	CATSSDRGPIGYTF
NA	TRBV2	TRBJ2-3	NA	TGTGCCAGCAGTGAGGCCGGGGTGGGGCTTGTGGGCAGCACAGATACGCAGTATTTT	CASSEAGVGLVGSTDTQYF
NA	TRBV6-6	TRBJ2-7	TRBD1	TGTGCCAGCAGGGACAGGGGGAACTACGAGCAGTACTTC	CASRDRGNYEQYF
many	TRBV5-4	TRBJ1-2	NA	TGTGCCAGCAGCCGCCGGGAGTCCCTATATGGCTACACCTTC	CASSRRESLYGYTF
NA	TRBV5-8	TRBJ2-3	TRBD1	TGTGCCAGCAGCTTCCGACAGGGAGACACAGATACGCAGTATTTT	CASSFRQGDTDTQYF
NA	TRBV10-3	TRBJ2-7	TRBD2	TGTGCCATCAGTGTCCGAACTAGCGGGGGGTCCTACGAGCAGTACTTC	CAISVRTSGGSYEQYF
NA	TRBV7-2	TRBJ2-7	TRBD1	TGTGCCAGCAGGCTCCAACAGGGGGCGGGTGAGCAGTACTTC	CASRLQQGAGEQYF
NA	TRBV19	TRBJ2-1	NA	TGTGCCAGTAGTTTTGGTTTAGGGGCTGTCAACAATGAGCAGTTCTTC	CASSFGLGAVNNEQFF
once	TRBV27	TRBJ2-7	TRBD2	TGTGCCAGCAGTTTAGGAGCCCCGGGACTAGCGGGGCCCTACGAGCAGTACTTC	CASSLGAPGLAGPYEQYF
once	TRBV29-1	TRBJ1-3	TRBD1	TGCAGCGTTGAAGACCGCAGGGGGCCGGGAAACACCATATATTTT	CSVEDRRGPGNTIYF